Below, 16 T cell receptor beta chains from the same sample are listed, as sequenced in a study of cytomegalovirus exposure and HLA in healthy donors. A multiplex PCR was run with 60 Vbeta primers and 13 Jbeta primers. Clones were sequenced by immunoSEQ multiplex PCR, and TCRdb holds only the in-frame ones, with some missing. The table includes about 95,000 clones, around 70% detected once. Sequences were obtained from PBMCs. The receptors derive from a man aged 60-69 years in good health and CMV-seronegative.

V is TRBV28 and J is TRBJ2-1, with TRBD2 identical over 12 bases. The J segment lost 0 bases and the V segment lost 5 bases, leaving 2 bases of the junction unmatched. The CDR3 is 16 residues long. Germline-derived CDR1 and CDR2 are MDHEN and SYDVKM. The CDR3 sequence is CASSMTSGGSYNEQFF. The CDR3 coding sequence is TGTGCCAGCAGTATGACTAGCGGGGGCTCCTACAATGAGCAGTTCTTC.

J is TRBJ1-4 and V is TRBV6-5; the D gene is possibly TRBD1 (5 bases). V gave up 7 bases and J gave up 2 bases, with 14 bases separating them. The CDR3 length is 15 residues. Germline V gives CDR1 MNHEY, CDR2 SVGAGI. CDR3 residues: CASKQEGATNEKLFF. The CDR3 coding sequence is TGTGCCAGCAAACAAGAAGGGGCGACTAATGAAAAACTGTTTTTT.

CDR3 in amino acids: CASSPNSYGYTF. The CDR3 DNA is TGTGCCAGCAGTCCGAACAGCTATGGCTACACCTTC. The chain combines TRBV6-1 with TRBJ1-2; D uncertain. Germline-derived CDR1 and CDR2 are MNHNS and SASEGT. The CDR3 covers 12 residues. Trimming took off 5 bases at V and 4 bases at J, with 8 bases between the two ends.

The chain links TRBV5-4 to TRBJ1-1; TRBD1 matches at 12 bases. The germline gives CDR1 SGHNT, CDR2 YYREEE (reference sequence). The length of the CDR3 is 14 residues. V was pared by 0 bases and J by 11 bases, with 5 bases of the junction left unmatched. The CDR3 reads CASSLVGQGATAFF. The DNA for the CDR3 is TGTGCCAGCAGCTTGGTGGGACAGGGGGCAACCGCTTTCTTT.

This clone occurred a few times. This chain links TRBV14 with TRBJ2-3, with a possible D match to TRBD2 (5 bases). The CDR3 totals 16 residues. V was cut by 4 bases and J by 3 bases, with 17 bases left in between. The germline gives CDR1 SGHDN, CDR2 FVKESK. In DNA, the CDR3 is TGTGCCAGCAGCCCGGACTCTTACCCGAGGACAGATACGCAGTATTTT. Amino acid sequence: CASSPDSYPRTDTQYF.

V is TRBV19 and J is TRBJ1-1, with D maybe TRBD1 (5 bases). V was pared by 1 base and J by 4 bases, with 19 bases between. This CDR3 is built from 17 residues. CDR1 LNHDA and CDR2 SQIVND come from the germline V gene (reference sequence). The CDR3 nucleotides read TGTGCCAGTAGTATAGGGGGACTCCGGGGCGGGAGCACTGAAGCTTTCTTT. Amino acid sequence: CASSIGGLRGGSTEAFF.

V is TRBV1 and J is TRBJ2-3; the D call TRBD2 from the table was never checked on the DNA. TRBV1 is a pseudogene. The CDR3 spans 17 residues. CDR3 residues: CTSSRRLAGGSGDTQYF. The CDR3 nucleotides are TGCACCAGCAGCCGTAGACTAGCGGGAGGGTCGGGAGATACGCAGTATTTT.

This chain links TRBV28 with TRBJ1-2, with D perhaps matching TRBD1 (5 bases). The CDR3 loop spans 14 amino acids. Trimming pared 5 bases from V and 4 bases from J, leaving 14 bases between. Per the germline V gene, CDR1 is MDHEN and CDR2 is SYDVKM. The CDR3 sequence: CASSPTGDSYGYTF. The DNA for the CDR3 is TGTGCCAGCAGTCCTACAGGTGATAGCTATGGCTACACCTTC.

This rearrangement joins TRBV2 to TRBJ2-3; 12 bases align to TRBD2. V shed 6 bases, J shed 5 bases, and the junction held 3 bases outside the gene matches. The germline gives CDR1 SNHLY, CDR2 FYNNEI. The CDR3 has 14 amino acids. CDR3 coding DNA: TGTGCCAGCAGACTAGCGGGGGGCGGAGATACGCAGTATTTT. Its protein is CASRLAGGGDTQYF.

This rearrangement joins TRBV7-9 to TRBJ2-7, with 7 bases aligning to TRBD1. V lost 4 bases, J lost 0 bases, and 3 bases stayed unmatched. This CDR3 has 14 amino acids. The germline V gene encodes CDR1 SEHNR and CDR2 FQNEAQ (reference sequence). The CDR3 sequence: CASSSRQGSYEQYF. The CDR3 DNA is TGTGCCAGCAGCTCTCGACAGGGCTCCTACGAGCAGTACTTC.

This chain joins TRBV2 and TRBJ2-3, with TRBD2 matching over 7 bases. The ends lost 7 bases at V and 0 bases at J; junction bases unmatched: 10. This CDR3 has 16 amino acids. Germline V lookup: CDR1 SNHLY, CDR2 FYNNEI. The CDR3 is CASMRGAGSSTDTQYF. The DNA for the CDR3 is TGTGCCAGCATGAGAGGAGCGGGGTCTAGCACAGATACGCAGTATTTT.

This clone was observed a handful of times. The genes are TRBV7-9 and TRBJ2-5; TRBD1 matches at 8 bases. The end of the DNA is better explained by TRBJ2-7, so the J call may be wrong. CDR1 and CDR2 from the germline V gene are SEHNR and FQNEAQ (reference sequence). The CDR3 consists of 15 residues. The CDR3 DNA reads TGTGCCAGCAGCTTAGGCGGACAGGGCTCCTACGAGCAGTACTTC. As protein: CASSLGGQGSYEQYF.

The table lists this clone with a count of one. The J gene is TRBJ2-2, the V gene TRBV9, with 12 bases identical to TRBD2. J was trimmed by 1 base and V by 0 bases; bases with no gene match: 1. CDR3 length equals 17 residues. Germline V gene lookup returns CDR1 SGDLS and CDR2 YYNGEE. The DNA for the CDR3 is TGTGCCAGCAGCGTAGCTAGCGGGAGGGAGAACACCGGGGAGCTGTTTTTT. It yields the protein CASSVASGRENTGELFF.

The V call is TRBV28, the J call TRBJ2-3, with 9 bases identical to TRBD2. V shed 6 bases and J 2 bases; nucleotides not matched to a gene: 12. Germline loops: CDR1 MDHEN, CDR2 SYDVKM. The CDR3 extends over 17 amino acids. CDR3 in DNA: TGTGCCAGCAGCCCCTCGGCGGGAGGGGGAGCCACAGATACGCAGTATTTT. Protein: CASSPSAGGGATDTQYF.

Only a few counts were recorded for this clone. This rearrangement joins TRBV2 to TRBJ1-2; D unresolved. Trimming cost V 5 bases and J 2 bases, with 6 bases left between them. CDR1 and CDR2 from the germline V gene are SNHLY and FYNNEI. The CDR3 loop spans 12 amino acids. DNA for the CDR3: TGTGCCAGCAGTCCCCAAAACTATGGCTACACCTTC. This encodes CASSPQNYGYTF.

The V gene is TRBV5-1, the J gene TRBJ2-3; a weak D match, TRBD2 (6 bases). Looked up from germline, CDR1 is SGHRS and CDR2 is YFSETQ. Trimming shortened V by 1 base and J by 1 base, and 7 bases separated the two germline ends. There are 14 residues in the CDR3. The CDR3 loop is CASSLWGGTDTQYF. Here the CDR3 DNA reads TGCGCCAGCAGCTTGTGGGGGGGCACAGATACGCAGTATTTT. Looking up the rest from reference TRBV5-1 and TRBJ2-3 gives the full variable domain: KAGVTQTPRYLIKTRGQQVTLSCSPISGHRSVSWYQQTPGQGLQFLFEYFSETQRNKGNFPGRFSGRQFSNSRSEMNVSTLELGDSALYLCASSLWGGTDTQYFGPGTRLTVL.